This TCR beta chain originates from a study of identifying expanded T cells in peripheral blood. Regarding the study as a whole: Clone count variance between approximately two-week samples rose with total template count. Over approximately two and four weeks, about 15 and 18 clones changed, versus around 1.2 between replicates.

In regard to this clone: Its specificity is unknown.

Collection occurred without any documented infections or immune events in donors. Trimming shortened V by 0 bases and J by 8 bases, and 16 bases separated the two germline ends. CDR1 is MGHRA, CDR2 YSYEKL, per germline. This CDR3 comprises 16 residues. Repertoires were generated with immunoSEQ multiplex PCR, while TCRdb's copy carries only in-frame clones and drops some. The sample lists about 91,000 clones, approximately 88% occurring once. V gene TRBV4-1 combines with J gene TRBJ1-4; D is perhaps TRBD1 (5 bases). Material for sequencing was blood. The receptor was isolated from a person aged 18 to 70 in good health. In DNA form, the CDR3 reads TGCGCCAGCAGCCAAGATCAGGGCACATTGGGGGAAAAACTGTTTTTT. Residues: CASSQDQGTLGEKLFF.